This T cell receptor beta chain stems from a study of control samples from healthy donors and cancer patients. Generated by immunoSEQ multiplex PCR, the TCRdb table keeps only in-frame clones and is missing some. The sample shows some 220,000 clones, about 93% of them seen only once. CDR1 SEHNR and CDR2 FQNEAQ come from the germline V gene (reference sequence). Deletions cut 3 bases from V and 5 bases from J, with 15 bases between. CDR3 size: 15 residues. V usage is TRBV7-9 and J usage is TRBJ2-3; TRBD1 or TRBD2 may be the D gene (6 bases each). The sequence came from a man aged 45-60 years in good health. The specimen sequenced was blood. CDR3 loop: CASSFSSGAGDTQYF. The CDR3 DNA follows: TGTGCCAGCAGCTTCTCTTCGGGGGCCGGAGATACGCAGTATTTT.